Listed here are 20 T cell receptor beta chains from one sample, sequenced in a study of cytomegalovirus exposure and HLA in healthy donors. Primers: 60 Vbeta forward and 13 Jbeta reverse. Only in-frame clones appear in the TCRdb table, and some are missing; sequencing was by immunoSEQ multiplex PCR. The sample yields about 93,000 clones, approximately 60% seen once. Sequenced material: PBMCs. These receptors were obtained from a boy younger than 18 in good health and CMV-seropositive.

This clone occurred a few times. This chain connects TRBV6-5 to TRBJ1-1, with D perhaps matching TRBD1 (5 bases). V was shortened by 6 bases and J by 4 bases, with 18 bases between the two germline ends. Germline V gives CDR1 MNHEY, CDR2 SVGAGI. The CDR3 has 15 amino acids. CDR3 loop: CASSRPEGRRTEAFF. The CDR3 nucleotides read TGTGCCAGCAGCCGACCGGAGGGGCGCCGCACTGAAGCTTTCTTT.

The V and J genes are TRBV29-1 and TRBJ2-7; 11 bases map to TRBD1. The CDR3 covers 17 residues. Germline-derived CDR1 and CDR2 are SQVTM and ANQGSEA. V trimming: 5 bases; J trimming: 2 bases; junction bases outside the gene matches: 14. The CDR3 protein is CSVQTPRDRGAAYEQYF. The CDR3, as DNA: TGCAGCGTTCAAACACCCCGGGACAGGGGGGCGGCCTACGAGCAGTACTTC.

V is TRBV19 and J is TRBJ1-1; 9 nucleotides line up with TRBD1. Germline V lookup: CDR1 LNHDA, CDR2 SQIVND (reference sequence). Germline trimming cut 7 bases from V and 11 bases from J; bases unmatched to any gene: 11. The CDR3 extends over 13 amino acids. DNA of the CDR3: TGTGCCAGTAACTCCCGGGACAGGGCTGGGGCTTTCTTT. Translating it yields CASNSRDRAGAFF.

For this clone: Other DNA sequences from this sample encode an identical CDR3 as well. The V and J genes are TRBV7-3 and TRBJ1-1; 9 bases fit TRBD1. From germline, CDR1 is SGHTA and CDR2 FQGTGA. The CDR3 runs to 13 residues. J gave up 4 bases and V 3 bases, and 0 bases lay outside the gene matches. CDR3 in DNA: TGTGCCAGCAGCTTGACAGGGGGCACTGAAGCTTTCTTT. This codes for CASSLTGGTEAFF.

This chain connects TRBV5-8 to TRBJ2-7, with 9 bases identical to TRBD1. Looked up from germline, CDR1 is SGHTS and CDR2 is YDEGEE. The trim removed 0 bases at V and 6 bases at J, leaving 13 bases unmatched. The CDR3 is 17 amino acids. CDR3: CASSLVYHRTGVLEQYF. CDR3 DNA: TGTGCCAGCAGCTTGGTCTATCATCGGACAGGGGTACTCGAGCAGTACTTC.

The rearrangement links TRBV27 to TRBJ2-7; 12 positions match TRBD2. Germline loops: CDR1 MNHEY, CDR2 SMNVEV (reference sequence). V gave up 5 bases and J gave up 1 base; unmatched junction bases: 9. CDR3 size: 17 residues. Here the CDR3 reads CASSRRLTSGGSYEQYF. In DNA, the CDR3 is TGTGCCAGCAGTCGCCGATTGACTAGCGGGGGATCCTACGAGCAGTACTTC.

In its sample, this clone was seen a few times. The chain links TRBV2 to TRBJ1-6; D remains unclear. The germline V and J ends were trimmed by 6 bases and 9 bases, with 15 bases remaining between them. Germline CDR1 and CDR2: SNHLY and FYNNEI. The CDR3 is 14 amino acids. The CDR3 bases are TGTGCCAGCAGGCTCGGTGCCCTTGGTTCACCCCTCCACTTT. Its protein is CASRLGALGSPLHF.

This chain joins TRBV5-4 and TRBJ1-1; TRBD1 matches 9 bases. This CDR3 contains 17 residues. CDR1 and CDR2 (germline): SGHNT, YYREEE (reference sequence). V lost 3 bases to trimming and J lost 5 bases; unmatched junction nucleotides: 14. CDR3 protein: CASSSRPGTGRRTEAFF. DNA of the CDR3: TGTGCCAGCAGCTCTCGTCCCGGGACAGGGCGCAGGACTGAAGCTTTCTTT.

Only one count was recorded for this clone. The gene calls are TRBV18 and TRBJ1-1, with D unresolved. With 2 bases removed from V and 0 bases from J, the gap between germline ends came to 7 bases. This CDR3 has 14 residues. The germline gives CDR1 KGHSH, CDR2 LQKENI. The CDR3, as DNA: TGTGCCAGCTCACCATCCGCGGTGAACACTGAAGCTTTCTTT. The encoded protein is CASSPSAVNTEAFF.

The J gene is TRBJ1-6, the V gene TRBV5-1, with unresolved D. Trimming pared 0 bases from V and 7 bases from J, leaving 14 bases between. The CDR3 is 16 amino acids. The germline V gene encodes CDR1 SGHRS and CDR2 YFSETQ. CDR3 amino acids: CASSLEGLLGNSPLHF. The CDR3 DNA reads TGCGCCAGCAGCTTGGAAGGACTTTTAGGGAATTCACCCCTCCACTTT.

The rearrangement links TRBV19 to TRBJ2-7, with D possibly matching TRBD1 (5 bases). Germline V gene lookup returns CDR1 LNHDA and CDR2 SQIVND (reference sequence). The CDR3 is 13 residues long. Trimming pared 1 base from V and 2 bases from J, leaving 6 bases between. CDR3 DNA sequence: TGTGCCAGTAGTATAGGCAGGGCCTACGAGCAGTACTTC. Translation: CASSIGRAYEQYF.

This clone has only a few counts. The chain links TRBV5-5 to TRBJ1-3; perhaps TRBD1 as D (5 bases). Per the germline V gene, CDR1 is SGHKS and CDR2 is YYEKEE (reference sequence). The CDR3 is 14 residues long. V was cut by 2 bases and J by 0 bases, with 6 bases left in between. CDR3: CASSFQGSGNTIYF. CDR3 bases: TGTGCCAGCAGCTTTCAGGGCTCTGGAAACACCATATATTTT.

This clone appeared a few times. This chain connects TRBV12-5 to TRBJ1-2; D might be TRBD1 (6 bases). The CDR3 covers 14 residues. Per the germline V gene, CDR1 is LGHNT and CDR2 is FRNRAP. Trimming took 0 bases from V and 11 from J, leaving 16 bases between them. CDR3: CASGLVLSEGEYTF. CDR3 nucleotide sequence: TGTGCTAGTGGTTTGGTACTTTCCGAGGGGGAATACACCTTC.

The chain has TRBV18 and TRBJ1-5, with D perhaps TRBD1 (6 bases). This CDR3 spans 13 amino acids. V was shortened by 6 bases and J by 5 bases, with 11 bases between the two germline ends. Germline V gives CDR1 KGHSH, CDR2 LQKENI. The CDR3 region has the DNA TGTGCCAGCTCGCAGGGGACGGATCAGCCCCAGCATTTT. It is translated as CASSQGTDQPQHF.

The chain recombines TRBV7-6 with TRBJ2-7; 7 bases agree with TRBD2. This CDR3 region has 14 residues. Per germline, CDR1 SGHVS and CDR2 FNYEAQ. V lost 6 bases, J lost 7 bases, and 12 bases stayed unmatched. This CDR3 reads CASSQGAGAGEQYF. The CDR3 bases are TGTGCCAGCAGTCAAGGGGCGGGAGCTGGTGAGCAGTACTTC.

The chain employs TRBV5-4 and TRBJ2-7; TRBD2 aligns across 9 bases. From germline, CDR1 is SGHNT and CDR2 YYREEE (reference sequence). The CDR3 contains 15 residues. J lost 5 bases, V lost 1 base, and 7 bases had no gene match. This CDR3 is CASSLLAGGPHEQYF. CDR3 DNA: TGTGCCAGCAGCTTGTTGGCGGGGGGGCCTCACGAGCAGTACTTC.

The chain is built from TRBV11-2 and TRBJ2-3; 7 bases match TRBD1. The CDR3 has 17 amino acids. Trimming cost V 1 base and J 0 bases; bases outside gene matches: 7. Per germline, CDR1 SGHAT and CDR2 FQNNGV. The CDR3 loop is CASSLALDRVSTDTQYF. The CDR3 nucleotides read TGTGCCAGCAGCTTAGCCCTCGACAGGGTCAGCACAGATACGCAGTATTTT. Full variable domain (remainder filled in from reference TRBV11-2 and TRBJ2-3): EAGVAQSPRYKIIEKRQSVAFWCNPISGHATLYWYQQILGQGPKLLIQFQNNGVVDDSQLPKDRFSAERLKGVDSTLKIQPAKLEDSAVYLCASSLALDRVSTDTQYFGPGTRLTVL.

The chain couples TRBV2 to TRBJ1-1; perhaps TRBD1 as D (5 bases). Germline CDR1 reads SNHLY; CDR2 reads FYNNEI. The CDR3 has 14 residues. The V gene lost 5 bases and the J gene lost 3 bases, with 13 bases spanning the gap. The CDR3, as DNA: TGTGCCAGCAGTTATCAGGGTCGGGACACTGAAGCTTTCTTT. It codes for CASSYQGRDTEAFF.

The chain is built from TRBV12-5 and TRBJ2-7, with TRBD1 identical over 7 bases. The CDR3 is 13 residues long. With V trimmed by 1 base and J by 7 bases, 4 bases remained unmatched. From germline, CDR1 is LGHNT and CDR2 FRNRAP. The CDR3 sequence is CASGLEGAREQYF. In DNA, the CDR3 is TGTGCTAGTGGTTTGGAGGGGGCGAGGGAGCAGTACTTC.

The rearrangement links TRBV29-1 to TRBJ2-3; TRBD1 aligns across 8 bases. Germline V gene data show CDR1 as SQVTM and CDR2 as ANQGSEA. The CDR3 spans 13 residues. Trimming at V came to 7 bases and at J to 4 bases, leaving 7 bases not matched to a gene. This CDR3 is CSAGTGGADTQYF. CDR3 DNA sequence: TGCAGCGCTGGGACAGGCGGGGCAGATACGCAGTATTTT.